A selection of T cell receptor beta chains follows, all from one sample in a study of OX40 agonist ivuxolimab in advanced cancers. Profiled with immunoSEQ multiplex PCR; TCRdb holds only in-frame clones, not every one. The profile shows approximately 50,000 clones, about nine tenths of them singletons. The sample consisted of CD4+ or CD8+ T cells sorted from blood, taken in a trial of the OX40 agonist ivuxolimab. These TCRs come from an adult with an advanced solid tumor such as melanoma, head and neck, liver or kidney cancer. The CDR3 runs from the conserved cysteine through the conserved F or W. D genes are given only for firm matches. Expanded clones get a size class; other rows say once, few or many, or leave the size out.

len: 15
j_gene: TRBJ2-7
d_gene: TRBD1
v_gene: TRBV11-2
abundance: NA
CDR3aa: CASSSSSGTGYEQYF
CDR3nt: TGTGCCAGCAGCTCATCCTCCGGGACAGGTTACGAGCAGTACTTC

len: 14
j_gene: TRBJ2-7
d_gene: TRBD2
v_gene: TRBV6-6
abundance: NA
CDR3aa: CASSPTSKSYEQYF
CDR3nt: TGTGCCAGCAGCCCGACTAGCAAGTCCTACGAGCAGTACTTC

len: 13
j_gene: TRBJ1-4
d_gene: NA
v_gene: TRBV10-3
abundance: NA
CDR3aa: CAISEQGDEKLFF
CDR3nt: TGTGCCATCAGTGAACAGGGTGATGAAAAACTGTTTTTT

len: 14
j_gene: TRBJ2-2
d_gene: NA
v_gene: TRBV4-3
abundance: NA
CDR3aa: CASSQGRYTGELFF
CDR3nt: TGCGCCAGCAGCCAAGGGAGGTACACCGGGGAGCTGTTTTTT

len: 14
j_gene: TRBJ2-7
d_gene: TRBD2
v_gene: TRBV2
abundance: few
CDR3aa: CASVGTSGGYEQYF
CDR3nt: TGTGCCAGCGTAGGGACTAGCGGGGGGTACGAGCAGTACTTC

len: 15
j_gene: TRBJ1-2
d_gene: TRBD1
v_gene: TRBV4-3
abundance: few
CDR3aa: CASSQGQGANYGYTF
CDR3nt: TGCGCCAGCAGCCAAGGACAGGGGGCCAACTATGGCTACACCTTC

len: 15
j_gene: TRBJ1-2
d_gene: NA
v_gene: TRBV7-6
abundance: NA
CDR3aa: CASSLAQGPLYGYTF
CDR3nt: TGTGCCAGCAGCTTAGCGCAGGGGCCCCTCTATGGCTACACCTTC

len: 15
j_gene: TRBJ2-5
d_gene: NA
v_gene: TRBV11-2
abundance: NA
CDR3aa: CASSGPGAGEETQYF
CDR3nt: TGTGCCAGCAGCGGCCCGGGGGCCGGGGAAGAGACCCAGTACTTC

len: 13
j_gene: TRBJ1-2
d_gene: NA
v_gene: TRBV10-2
abundance: NA
CDR3aa: CASSETGGSPDTF
CDR3nt: TGCGCCAGCAGTGAGACGGGGGGATCCCCGGACACCTTC

len: 13
j_gene: TRBJ1-1
d_gene: TRBD1
v_gene: TRBV19
abundance: few
CDR3aa: CASSIVPGQSAFF
CDR3nt: TGTGCCAGTAGTATCGTACCGGGACAGTCGGCTTTCTTT

len: 13
j_gene: TRBJ1-2
d_gene: NA
v_gene: TRBV30
abundance: NA
CDR3aa: CAWSLGHKYGYTF
CDR3nt: TGTGCCTGGAGCCTTGGACACAAGTATGGCTACACCTTC

len: 16
j_gene: TRBJ1-2
d_gene: NA
v_gene: TRBV30
abundance: NA
CDR3aa: CAWSIEGGRGSYGYTF
CDR3nt: TGTGCCTGGAGCATAGAAGGGGGAAGGGGCAGCTATGGCTACACCTTC

len: 15
j_gene: TRBJ1-2
d_gene: TRBD1
v_gene: TRBV25-1
abundance: NA
CDR3aa: CASTSETGGLYGYTF
CDR3nt: TGTGCCAGCACCTCCGAGACAGGGGGTCTCTATGGCTACACCTTC

len: 14
j_gene: TRBJ2-3
d_gene: NA
v_gene: TRBV4-1
abundance: NA
CDR3aa: CASSHIGGTDTQYF
CDR3nt: TGCGCCAGCAGCCATATCGGGGGCACAGATACGCAGTATTTT

len: 14
j_gene: TRBJ1-4
d_gene: NA
v_gene: TRBV7-8
abundance: NA
CDR3aa: CASSLYKTNEKLFF
CDR3nt: TGTGCCAGCAGCTTATACAAAACTAATGAAAAACTGTTTTTT

len: 13
j_gene: TRBJ2-7
d_gene: NA
v_gene: TRBV30
abundance: NA
CDR3aa: CAWSVGSTYEQYF
CDR3nt: TGTGCCTGGAGTGTGGGATCCACCTACGAGCAGTACTTC

len: 13
j_gene: TRBJ2-7
d_gene: TRBD1
v_gene: TRBV11-2
abundance: NA
CDR3aa: CASSTGTGYEQYF
CDR3nt: TGTGCCAGCAGCACAGGGACAGGCTACGAGCAGTACTTC

len: 15
j_gene: TRBJ1-2
d_gene: TRBD1
v_gene: TRBV5-3
abundance: NA
CDR3aa: CARSLVPGGDYGYTF
CDR3nt: TGTGCCAGAAGCTTGGTTCCAGGGGGGGACTATGGCTACACCTTC

len: 17
j_gene: TRBJ2-7
d_gene: TRBD1
v_gene: TRBV11-2
abundance: NA
CDR3aa: CASSPRPGRKGASDQYF
CDR3nt: TGTGCCAGCAGCCCACGCCCGGGACGAAAGGGGGCTAGTGACCAGTACTTC

len: 11
j_gene: TRBJ2-7
d_gene: TRBD1
v_gene: TRBV27
abundance: NA
CDR3aa: CASSRGLEQYF
CDR3nt: TGTGCCAGCTCCAGGGGGCTTGAGCAGTACTTC

len: 14
j_gene: TRBJ2-1
d_gene: NA
v_gene: TRBV29-1
abundance: NA
CDR3aa: CSVEVPSSYNEQFF
CDR3nt: TGCAGCGTTGAAGTTCCGAGCTCCTACAATGAGCAGTTCTTC

len: 14
j_gene: TRBJ1-1
d_gene: NA
v_gene: TRBV4-1
abundance: NA
CDR3aa: CASSPVGTDHEAFF
CDR3nt: TGCGCCAGCAGCCCGGTTGGGACGGATCATGAAGCTTTCTTT

len: 12
j_gene: TRBJ2-3
d_gene: NA
v_gene: TRBV29-1
abundance: NA
CDR3aa: CSVAGDTDTQYF
CDR3nt: TGCAGCGTTGCGGGAGACACAGATACGCAGTATTTT

len: 13
j_gene: TRBJ1-5
d_gene: NA
v_gene: TRBV27
abundance: NA
CDR3aa: CASSFRSRQPQHF
CDR3nt: TGTGCCAGCAGTTTCAGGAGCCGACAGCCCCAGCATTTT

len: 13
j_gene: TRBJ2-7
d_gene: NA
v_gene: TRBV4-3
abundance: NA
CDR3aa: CASSQGSHYEQYF
CDR3nt: TGCGCCAGCAGCCAGGGATCGCACTACGAGCAGTACTTC

len: 14
j_gene: TRBJ1-1
d_gene: TRBD1
v_gene: TRBV27
abundance: NA
CDR3aa: CASSLRTGVAEAFF
CDR3nt: TGTGCCAGCAGTTTACGGACAGGGGTCGCTGAAGCTTTCTTT

len: 14
j_gene: TRBJ1-1
d_gene: TRBD1
v_gene: TRBV5-1
abundance: NA
CDR3aa: CASSVGQMNTEAFF
CDR3nt: TGCGCCAGCAGCGTGGGACAGATGAACACTGAAGCTTTCTTT

len: 15
j_gene: TRBJ2-7
d_gene: NA
v_gene: TRBV6-1
abundance: NA
CDR3aa: CASSEALVETYEQYF
CDR3nt: TGTGCCAGCAGTGAAGCGCTGGTGGAGACCTACGAGCAGTACTTC

len: 15
j_gene: TRBJ2-1
d_gene: NA
v_gene: TRBV21-1
abundance: NA
CDR3aa: CASSKMGGRRNEQFF
CDR3nt: TGTGCCAGCAGCAAAATGGGGGGCCGCAGAAATGAGCAGTTCTTC

len: 14
j_gene: TRBJ1-1
d_gene: NA
v_gene: TRBV6-6
abundance: few
CDR3aa: CASSSIASGTEAFF
CDR3nt: TGTGCCAGCAGTTCTATCGCCTCGGGGACTGAAGCTTTCTTT

len: 14
j_gene: TRBJ2-7
d_gene: TRBD1
v_gene: TRBV4-1
abundance: NA
CDR3aa: CASSPGTGAYEQYF
CDR3nt: TGCGCCAGCAGCCCCGGGACAGGGGCCTACGAGCAGTACTTC

len: 13
j_gene: TRBJ1-5
d_gene: NA
v_gene: TRBV5-6
abundance: once
CDR3aa: CASTPREGTTQHF
CDR3nt: TGTGCCAGCACCCCTCGCGAAGGGACGACCCAGCATTTT

len: 16
j_gene: TRBJ1-5
d_gene: TRBD1
v_gene: TRBV4-3
abundance: NA
CDR3aa: CASSQDLGTGQGPQHF
CDR3nt: TGCGCCAGCAGCCAAGATTTGGGGACAGGGCAGGGCCCCCAGCATTTT

len: 16
j_gene: TRBJ2-1
d_gene: TRBD1
v_gene: TRBV13
abundance: NA
CDR3aa: CASSPSGQGAYNEQFF
CDR3nt: TGTGCCAGCAGCCCCTCGGGACAGGGGGCATACAATGAGCAGTTCTTC

len: 12
j_gene: TRBJ2-7
d_gene: NA
v_gene: TRBV5-1
abundance: NA
CDR3aa: CASSVEDYEQYF
CDR3nt: TGCGCCAGCAGCGTGGAAGACTACGAGCAGTACTTC

len: 14
j_gene: TRBJ1-1
d_gene: NA
v_gene: TRBV29-1
abundance: NA
CDR3aa: CSVEYRGRATEAFF
CDR3nt: TGCAGCGTTGAATATCGGGGGCGCGCCACTGAAGCTTTCTTT

len: 13
j_gene: TRBJ2-7
d_gene: TRBD1
v_gene: TRBV19
abundance: few
CDR3aa: CASSRDSSYEQYF
CDR3nt: TGTGCCAGTAGCAGGGACAGCTCCTACGAGCAGTACTTC

len: 16
j_gene: TRBJ2-1
d_gene: TRBD2
v_gene: TRBV9
abundance: once
CDR3aa: CASSVDPRDYPHEQFF
CDR3nt: TGTGCCAGCAGCGTAGACCCGAGGGACTACCCTCATGAGCAGTTCTTC

len: 14
j_gene: TRBJ2-7
d_gene: TRBD1
v_gene: TRBV29-1
abundance: NA
CDR3aa: CSVEDGTGGYEQYF
CDR3nt: TGCAGCGTTGAAGATGGGACAGGCGGCTACGAGCAGTACTTC

len: 17
j_gene: TRBJ2-3
d_gene: TRBD2
v_gene: TRBV9
abundance: once
CDR3aa: CASSVGSGGLPTDTQYF
CDR3nt: TGTGCCAGCAGCGTAGGGAGCGGGGGGCTCCCCACAGATACGCAGTATTTT

len: 17
j_gene: TRBJ2-3
d_gene: NA
v_gene: TRBV14
abundance: NA
CDR3aa: CASSRVEQLFGTDTQYF
CDR3nt: TGTGCCAGCAGCCGCGTTGAACAACTTTTCGGCACAGATACGCAGTATTTT

len: 13
j_gene: TRBJ2-7
d_gene: TRBD1
v_gene: TRBV30
abundance: NA
CDR3aa: CAWSVQGGYEQYF
CDR3nt: TGTGCCTGGAGTGTACAGGGGGGATACGAGCAGTACTTC

len: 14
j_gene: TRBJ1-1
d_gene: NA
v_gene: TRBV19
abundance: NA
CDR3aa: CASSLMALNTEAFF
CDR3nt: TGTGCCAGTAGTCTCATGGCCCTGAACACTGAAGCTTTCTTT